A few counts support the clone carrying this T cell receptor (beta chain). What it binds is not known. The patients chosen for sequencing had shown expansion of CD8+CD57+ cells (detected by flow cytometry). Each patient carried a diagnosis of severe acquired aplastic anemia. The data are from a study of CD8+CD57+ T cells in acquired aplastic anemia. Study in general: Yields of DNA that came from sorted CD4+ and CD8+ cells averaged 3.2 ug.

Genomic DNA, the template, was used for profiling of the TCR beta VDJ and CDR3. TCRdb itself ran the reads through MiXCR, one entry per CDR3 protein. The repertoire holds approximately 150,000 distinct CDR3 sequences, with around half as singletons. V lost 0 bases and J 3 bases, leaving 12 bases between the germline ends. Per germline, CDR1 KGHDR and CDR2 SFDVKD. This CDR3 region has 16 residues. General study findings and limits: Found in both controls and patients were approximately 30 CD8+ CDR3 sequences. CD8+ Simpson's diversity in patients was not significantly different from that in controls.

The chain carries TRBV24-1 and TRBJ2-3; tentatively, D is TRBD1 or TRBD2 (5 bases each). Sequencing input: sorted CD4+, CD8+, or CD8+CD57+ T cells (not recorded which) from PBMCs. The TCR sequence derives from a human donor with aplastic anemia. CDR3 DNA: TGTGCCACCAGTGATTTGACGGGACGCGAGACAGATACGCAGTATTTT. Protein sequence: CATSDLTGRETDTQYF.